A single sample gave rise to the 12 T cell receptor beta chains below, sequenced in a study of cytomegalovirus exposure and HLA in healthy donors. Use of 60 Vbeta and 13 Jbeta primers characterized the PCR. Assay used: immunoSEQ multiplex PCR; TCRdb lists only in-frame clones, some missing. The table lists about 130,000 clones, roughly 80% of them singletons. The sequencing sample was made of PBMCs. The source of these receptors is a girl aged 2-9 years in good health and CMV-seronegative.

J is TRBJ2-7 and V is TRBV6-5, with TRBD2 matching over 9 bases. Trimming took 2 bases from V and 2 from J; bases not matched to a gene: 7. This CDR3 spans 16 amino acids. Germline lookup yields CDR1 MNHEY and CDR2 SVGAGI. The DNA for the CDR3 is TGTGCCAGCAGTTACCCGGCCAGCGGGGGGACCTACGAGCAGTACTTC. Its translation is CASSYPASGGTYEQYF.

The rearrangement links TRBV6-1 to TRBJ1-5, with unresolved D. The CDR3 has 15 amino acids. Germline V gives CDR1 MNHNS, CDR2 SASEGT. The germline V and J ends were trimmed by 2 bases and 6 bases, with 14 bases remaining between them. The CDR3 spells CASSESGFQSQPQHF. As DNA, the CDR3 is TGTGCCAGCAGTGAATCCGGGTTTCAAAGTCAGCCCCAGCATTTT.

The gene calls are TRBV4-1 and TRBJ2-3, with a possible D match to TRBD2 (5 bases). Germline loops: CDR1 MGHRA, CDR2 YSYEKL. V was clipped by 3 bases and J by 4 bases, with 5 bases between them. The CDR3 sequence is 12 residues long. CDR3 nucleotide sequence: TGCGCCAGCAGCCATAGCGCAGATACGCAGTATTTT. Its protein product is CASSHSADTQYF.

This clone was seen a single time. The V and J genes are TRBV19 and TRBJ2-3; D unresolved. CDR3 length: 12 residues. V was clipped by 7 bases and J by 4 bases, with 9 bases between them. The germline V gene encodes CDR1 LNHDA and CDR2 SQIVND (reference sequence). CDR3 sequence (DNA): TGTGCCAGTAATTCCCATGCAGATACGCAGTATTTT. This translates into CASNSHADTQYF.

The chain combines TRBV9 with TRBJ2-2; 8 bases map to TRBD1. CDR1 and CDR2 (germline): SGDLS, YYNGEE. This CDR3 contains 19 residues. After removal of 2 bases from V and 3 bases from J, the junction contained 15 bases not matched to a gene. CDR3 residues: CASSVRIRTGKTDTGELFF. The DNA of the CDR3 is TGTGCCAGCAGCGTCAGGATCCGGACAGGGAAGACGGACACCGGGGAGCTGTTTTTT.

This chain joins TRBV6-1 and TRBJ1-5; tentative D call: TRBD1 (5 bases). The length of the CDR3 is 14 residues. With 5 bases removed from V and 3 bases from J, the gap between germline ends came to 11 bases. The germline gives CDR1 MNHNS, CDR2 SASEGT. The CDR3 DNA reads TGTGCCAGCAGTTTCCGACAGACCAATCAGCCCCAGCATTTT. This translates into CASSFRQTNQPQHF.

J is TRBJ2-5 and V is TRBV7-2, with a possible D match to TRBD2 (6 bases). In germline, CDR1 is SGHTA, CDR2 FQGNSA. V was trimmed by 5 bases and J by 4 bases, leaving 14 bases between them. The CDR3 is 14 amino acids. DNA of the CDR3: TGTGCCAGCAGCGGTGGGGGGAGCTTAGAGACCCAGTACTTC. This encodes CASSGGGSLETQYF.

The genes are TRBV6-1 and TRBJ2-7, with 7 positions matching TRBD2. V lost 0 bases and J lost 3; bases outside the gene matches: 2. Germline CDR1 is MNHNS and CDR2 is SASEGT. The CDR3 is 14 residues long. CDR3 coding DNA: TGTGCCAGCAGTGAAGCGTGGGAGGGCTACGAGCAGTACTTC. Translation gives CASSEAWEGYEQYF.

The CDR3 DNA follows: TGTGCCAGCAGCTTTCGGACAGGGGACGCAGATACGCAGTATTTT. Translating gives CASSFRTGDADTQYF. This chain joins TRBV7-2 and TRBJ2-3, with 9 positions matching TRBD1. This CDR3 region has 15 residues. V lost 3 bases to trimming and J lost 4 bases; unmatched junction nucleotides: 5. Germline V gene lookup returns CDR1 SGHTA and CDR2 FQGNSA.

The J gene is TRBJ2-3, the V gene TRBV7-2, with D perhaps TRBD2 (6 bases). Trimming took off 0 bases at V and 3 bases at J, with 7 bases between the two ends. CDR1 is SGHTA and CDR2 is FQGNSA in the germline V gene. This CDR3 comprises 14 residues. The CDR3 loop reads CASSLAGGTDTQYF. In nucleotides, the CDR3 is TGTGCCAGCAGCTTAGCGGGGGGAACAGATACGCAGTATTTT.

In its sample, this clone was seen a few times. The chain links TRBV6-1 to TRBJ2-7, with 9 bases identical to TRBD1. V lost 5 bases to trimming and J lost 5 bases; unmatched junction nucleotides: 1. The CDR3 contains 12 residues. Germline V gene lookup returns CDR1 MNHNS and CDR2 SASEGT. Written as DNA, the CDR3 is TGTGCCAGCAGTTGGACAGGGGACGAGCAGTACTTC. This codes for CASSWTGDEQYF.

This CDR3 reads CASSLELGTANTEAFF. DNA of the CDR3: TGTGCCAGCAGCTTAGAATTAGGGACAGCGAACACTGAAGCTTTCTTT. V gene TRBV5-4 combines with J gene TRBJ1-1, with TRBD1 matching 7 bases. Germline lookup yields CDR1 SGHNT and CDR2 YYREEE (reference sequence). There are 16 residues in the CDR3. Trimming cost V 2 bases and J 1 base; bases outside gene matches: 8.